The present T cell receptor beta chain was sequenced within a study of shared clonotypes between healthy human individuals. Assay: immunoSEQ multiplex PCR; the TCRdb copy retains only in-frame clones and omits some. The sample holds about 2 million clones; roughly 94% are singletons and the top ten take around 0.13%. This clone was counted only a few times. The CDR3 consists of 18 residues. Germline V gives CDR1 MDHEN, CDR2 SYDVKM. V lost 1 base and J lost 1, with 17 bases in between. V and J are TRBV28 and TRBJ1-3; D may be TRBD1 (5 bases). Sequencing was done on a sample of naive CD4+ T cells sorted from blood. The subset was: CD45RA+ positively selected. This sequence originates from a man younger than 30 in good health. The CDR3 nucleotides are TGTGCCAGCAGTTTATTTCGGGGCACTCAATTTTCTGGAAACACCATATATTTT. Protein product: CASSLFRGTQFSGNTIYF.